This T cell receptor (beta chain) comes out of a study of blood T cell repertoires in COVID-19. Across the study: Sample material is recorded as cDNA or gDNA derived from T cells, B-cell-depleted T cells, or PBMCs.

Profiled with immunoSEQ multiplex PCR; TCRdb holds only in-frame clones, not every one. This sample has fewer than 150,000 clones, with about 87% found just once. There are 18 residues in the CDR3. The J segment lost 2 bases and the V segment lost 4 bases, leaving 10 bases of the junction unmatched. Germline CDR1 reads SEHNR; CDR2 reads FQNEAQ (reference sequence). The receptor comes from a man in his fifties in a cohort exposed to, infected with or recovered from COVID-19 (not recorded which). The J gene is TRBJ1-4, the V gene TRBV7-9; 10 positions agree with TRBD1. Sequencing was done on a sample of PBMCs or T cells enriched from blood (not recorded which). CDR3 nucleotide sequence: TGTGCCAGCAGCTCCCGCTTAGCGGGACAGGGGACTAATGAAAAACTGTTTTTT. It codes for CASSSRLAGQGTNEKLFF.